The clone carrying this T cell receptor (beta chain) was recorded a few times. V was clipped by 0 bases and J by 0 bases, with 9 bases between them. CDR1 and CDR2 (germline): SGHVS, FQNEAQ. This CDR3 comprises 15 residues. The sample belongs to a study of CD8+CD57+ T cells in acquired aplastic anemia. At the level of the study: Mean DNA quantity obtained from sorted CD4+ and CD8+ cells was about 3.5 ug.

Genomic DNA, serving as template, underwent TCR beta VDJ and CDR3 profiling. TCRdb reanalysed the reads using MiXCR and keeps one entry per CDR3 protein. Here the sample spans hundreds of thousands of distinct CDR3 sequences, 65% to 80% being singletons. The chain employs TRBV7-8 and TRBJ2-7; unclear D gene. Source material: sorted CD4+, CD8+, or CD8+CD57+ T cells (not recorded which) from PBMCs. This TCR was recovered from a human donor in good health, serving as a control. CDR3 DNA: TGTGCCAGCAGCTTAGCGTTCGGTTCCTCCTACGAGCAGTACTTC. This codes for CASSLAFGSSYEQYF.